This TCR beta chain appears in the sequencing data of a study of technical replicates of blood from a handful of donors. The data were produced by immunoSEQ multiplex PCR, yet TCRdb's version contains in-frame clones alone and is incomplete. This table holds around 84,000 clones, roughly 98% found once. Trimming took off 6 bases at V and 6 bases at J, with 12 bases between the two ends. The germline V gene has CDR1 SGHAT and CDR2 FQNNGV. The CDR3 contains 13 residues. The chain combines TRBV11-2 with TRBJ2-4; D possibly corresponds to TRBD1 (6 bases). The receptor comes from a human donor in good health. Specimen: T cells isolated from PBMCs. The CDR3 DNA reads as TGTGCCAGCAGAAGGGACATCGGAAACATTCAGTACTTC. Amino acids: CASRRDIGNIQYF.